The 28 T cell receptor beta chains below were found in one sample sequenced in a study of T cells in Graves' hyperthyroidism and ophthalmopathy. It was RNA transcripts that yielded the amplified TCR beta CDR3 regions. TCR CDR3 regions were first amplified by RT-PCR with HTBI primers. TCRdb ran MiXCR on the multiplex PCR reads and lists one entry per CDR3 protein. The sample yields roughly 180,000 distinct CDR3 sequences, about 9.4% seen once. The sequencing sample was made of blood. These TCRs come from a woman aged 18-29 years with Graves' hyperthyroidism that later progressed to Graves' ophthalmopathy.

This clonotype was counted at least ten times. The V gene is TRBV3-1, the J gene TRBJ2-7; D unresolved. The V end lost 1 base, the J end lost 4 bases, and 8 bases lay between the germline ends. Germline-derived CDR1 and CDR2 are LGHDT and YNNKEL (reference sequence). This CDR3 has 13 amino acids. CDR3 nucleotide sequence: TGTGCCAGCAGCCAAGTTGACAAATACGAGCAGTACTTC. This sequence encodes CASSQVDKYEQYF.

This clonotype was recorded many times. CDR3 coding DNA: TGTGCCATCAGTCCTCAAGACAGGGGAGTCACCAATGAGCAGTTCTTC. Translation: CAISPQDRGVTNEQFF. The V gene is TRBV10-3, the J gene TRBJ2-1; 8 positions match TRBD1. Looked up from germline, CDR1 is ENHRY and CDR2 is SYGVKD. The CDR3 spans 16 residues. V was pared by 5 bases and J by 6 bases, with 12 bases of the junction left unmatched.

This clonotype was seen only once. A much larger clone lies a single base off, so this may be a read error. V and J are TRBV19 and TRBJ1-3; no clear D. Germline lookup yields CDR1 LNHDA and CDR2 SQIVND (reference sequence). This CDR3 has 12 amino acids. CDR3 in amino acids: CASHLTGNTVYF. The CDR3 nucleotides are TGTGCCAGCCACCTAACGGGCAACACCGTATATTTT.

The sample holds many counts of this clonotype. The chain uses TRBV7-2 and TRBJ2-2, with D unresolved. CDR3 length: 14 residues. Per the germline V gene, CDR1 is SGHTA and CDR2 is FQGNSA. V was trimmed by 3 bases and J by 1 base, leaving 6 bases between them. CDR3 region: CASSFIGNTGELFF. The CDR3 DNA reads as TGTGCCAGCAGCTTTATTGGGAACACCGGGGAGCTGTTTTTT.

This clonotype was recorded many times. The chain joins TRBV20-1 to TRBJ2-1; 11 bases are shared with TRBD2. Germline trimming cut 2 bases from V and 9 bases from J; bases unmatched to any gene: 6. Germline loops: CDR1 DFQATT, CDR2 SNEGSKA (reference sequence). CDR3 size: 14 residues. The CDR3 nucleotides read TGCAGTGCTAGAACCCAGACTAGCGGGATTGAGCAGTTCTTC. It codes for CSARTQTSGIEQFF.

This clonotype has ten or more counts. This sequence joins TRBV12-3 or TRBV12-4 and TRBJ1-4; D is perhaps TRBD1 (6 bases). The germline V and J ends were trimmed by 6 bases and 5 bases, with 13 bases remaining between them. This CDR3 is built from 14 residues. CDR3 loop: CASSRQQGNEKLFF. CDR3 in DNA: TGTGCCAGCAGCCGACAACAGGGAAATGAAAAACTGTTTTTT.

This clonotype was detected ten times or more. The chain links TRBV30 to TRBJ2-5; the D is unclear. Germline CDR1 reads GTSNPN; CDR2 reads SVGIG (reference sequence). V was trimmed by 3 bases and J by 7 bases, leaving 15 bases between them. The CDR3 covers 13 residues. CDR3 DNA: TGTGCCTGGAGACCCGAGACTTTAGGGACCCAGTACTTC. Translating it yields CAWRPETLGTQYF.

This chain connects TRBV3-1 to TRBJ2-7, with TRBD2 matching 9 bases. CDR1 is LGHDT and CDR2 is YNNKEL in the germline V gene (reference sequence). This CDR3 comprises 17 residues. V dropped 4 bases and J dropped 1; count of bases not matched to a gene: 11. In nucleotides, the CDR3 is TGTGCCAGCAGCCTTTCCTTGACTAGCGGCTTTTCCTACGAGCAGTACTTC. Protein sequence: CASSLSLTSGFSYEQYF.

This clonotype was seen more than once but under ten times. V usage is TRBV4-2 and J usage is TRBJ2-5; D unclear. CDR1 LGHNA and CDR2 YNFKEQ come from the germline V gene. This CDR3 is 14 amino acids long. Trimming took off 1 base at V and 4 bases at J, with 10 bases between the two ends. The CDR3 here is CASSQGTDGETQYF. The CDR3 region has the DNA TGTGCCAGCAGCCAAGGTACAGACGGAGAGACCCAGTACTTC.

This clonotype was picked up many times. This chain connects TRBV5-1 to TRBJ1-6, with a tentative D call TRBD1 (5 bases). The CDR3 sequence is 14 residues long. The germline CDR1 and CDR2 sequences are SGHRS and YFSETQ. Trimming shortened V by 4 bases and J by 9 bases, and 14 bases separated the two germline ends. CDR3 bases: TGCGCCAGCAGCGATGGCCTGGGGGGTTCACCCCTCCACTTT. As protein: CASSDGLGGSPLHF.

V gene TRBV19 combines with J gene TRBJ2-3; a possible D gene is TRBD2 (6 bases). Trimming cost V 8 bases and J 6 bases, with 18 bases left between them. The CDR3 sequence is 14 residues long. From germline, CDR1 is LNHDA and CDR2 SQIVND (reference sequence). The CDR3 region has the DNA TGTGCCAGTGACAAAGGAGGGTCGGCGGATACGCAGTATTTT. It translates to CASDKGGSADTQYF. Complete variable domain (other parts from reference TRBV19 and TRBJ2-3): DGGITQSPKYLFRKEGQNVTLSCEQNLNHDAMYWYRQDPGQGLRLIYYSQIVNDFQKGDIAEGYSVSREKKESFPLTVTSAQKNPTAFYLCASDKGGSADTQYFGPGTRLTVL.

Comment on this clonotype: Just one base apart from a much larger clone, this may be a read error. J is TRBJ1-5 and V is TRBV19, with D maybe TRBD1 (5 bases). Germline V CDR1 and CDR2: LNHDA, SQIVND (reference sequence). CDR3 length: 14 amino acids. CDR3 bases: TGTGCCAGTAGTGTTCAGGGTAGCAATCAGCCCCGGCATTTT. It encodes CASSVQGSNQPRHF.

V gene TRBV29-1 combines with J gene TRBJ2-3; 11 nucleotides agree with TRBD1. CDR3 size: 14 residues. Germline V gene lookup returns CDR1 SQVTM and CDR2 ANQGSEA. The trim removed 5 bases at V and 4 bases at J, leaving 5 bases unmatched. CDR3 DNA sequence: TGCAGCGTTTACCGGACAGGGGGCGCAGATACGCAGTATTTT. As protein: CSVYRTGGADTQYF.

This chain uses TRBV4-1 with TRBJ2-4, with 9 bases matching TRBD1. V lost 0 bases to trimming and J lost 9 bases; unmatched junction nucleotides: 15. Germline values: CDR1 MGHRA, CDR2 YSYEKL. The CDR3 has 18 residues. CDR3 sequence reads: CASSQDPTGQGVAGIQYF. As DNA, the CDR3 is TGCGCCAGCAGCCAAGATCCCACGGGACAGGGAGTAGCTGGCATTCAGTACTTC.

At least ten counts were recorded for this clonotype. This chain uses TRBV7-8 with TRBJ2-7; D uncertain. Germline lookup yields CDR1 SGHVS and CDR2 FQNEAQ. The CDR3 is 15 residues long. Trimming took off 2 bases at V and 9 bases at J, with 20 bases between the two ends. CDR3 in amino acids: CASSLNGVSNSGQYF. The CDR3 bases are TGTGCCAGCAGCTTAAATGGCGTATCGAACTCGGGGCAGTACTTC.

There are many counts of this clonotype. The chain links TRBV20-1 to TRBJ2-1; 11 bases match TRBD2. The CDR3 is 16 residues long. The J segment lost 5 bases and the V segment lost 3 bases, leaving 9 bases of the junction unmatched. Per the germline V gene, CDR1 is DFQATT and CDR2 is SNEGSKA (reference sequence). The CDR3 loop reads CSASSRLAGLNNEQFF. The DNA of the CDR3 is TGCAGTGCTAGCAGCCGACTAGCGGGATTGAACAATGAGCAGTTCTTC.

This clonotype was seen a handful of times. V and J are TRBV19 and TRBJ1-4, with D hard to call. The germline V gene has CDR1 LNHDA and CDR2 SQIVND (reference sequence). V was pared by 4 bases and J by 0 bases, with 6 bases between. The CDR3 totals 14 residues. The CDR3 loop reads CASSTDATNEKLFF. The CDR3 DNA reads TGTGCCAGTAGTACAGACGCAACTAATGAAAAACTGTTTTTT.

In the case of this clonotype: The junction departs from the called germline gene at one end, perhaps through a read error. CDR3 nucleotides: TGTGCCAGCAACTTGGTGGGGACAGGGCTGAACACTGAAGCTTTCTTT. It translates to CASNLVGTGLNTEAFF. The chain employs TRBV5-5 and TRBJ1-1, with 9 bases lining up with TRBD1. Germline-derived CDR1 and CDR2 are SGHKS and YYEKEE (reference sequence). The CDR3 has 16 residues.

There are a few counts of this clonotype. The chain carries TRBV5-6 and TRBJ2-7; D uncertain. CDR1 and CDR2 (germline): SGHDT, YYEEEE. V shed 4 bases and J shed 4 bases, with 18 bases lying between them. The CDR3 covers 15 residues. DNA of the CDR3: TGTGCCAGCAGCCTCGCCGCCCATCTGGTTTACGAGCAGTACTTC. Protein product: CASSLAAHLVYEQYF.

This clonotype appeared many times. J is TRBJ1-4 and V is TRBV6-1; TRBD1 agrees at 8 bases. The CDR3 has 15 residues. V gave up 6 bases and J gave up 8 bases; unmatched junction bases: 11. CDR1 and CDR2 (germline): MNHNS, SASEGT. The CDR3 loop reads CASRRGQGNTEKLFF. The CDR3 nucleotides are TGTGCCAGCAGGAGAGGACAGGGCAACACCGAAAAACTGTTTTTT.

This clonotype was seen a single time. At one end, the junction sequence differs from germline, possibly due to a read error. The chain is built from TRBV28 and TRBJ2-3; 10 bases are a match to TRBD1. Germline-derived CDR1 and CDR2 are MDHEN and SYDVKM. The CDR3 has 15 amino acids. Here the CDR3 DNA reads TGTGCCAGCACTACCGGGACAGGGGACACACATACGCAGTATTTT. It specifies CASTTGTGDTHTQYF. The full variable domain, rest sourced from reference TRBV28 and TRBJ2-3, is DVKVTQSSRYLVKRTGEKVFLECVQDMDHENMFWYRQDPGLGLRLIYFSYDVKMKEKGDIPEGYSVSREKKERFSLILESASTNQTSMYLCASTTGTGDTHTQYFGPGTRLTVL.

This clonotype has ten or more counts. The gene calls are TRBV7-3 and TRBJ1-3; TRBD1 matches at 9 bases. Germline trimming cut 5 bases from V and 0 bases from J; bases unmatched to any gene: 8. The CDR3 has 17 residues. CDR1 is SGHTA, CDR2 FQGTGA, per germline. CDR3 amino acids: CASSQGQGPFSGNTIYF. CDR3 sequence (DNA): TGTGCCAGCAGCCAGGGACAGGGACCTTTCTCTGGAAACACCATATATTTT. The full variable domain, with the rest looked up from reference TRBV7-3 and TRBJ1-3, is GAGVSQTPSNKVTEKGKYVELRCDPISGHTALYWYRQSLGQGPEFLIYFQGTGAADDSGLPNDRFFAVRPEGSVSTLKIQRTERGDSAVYLCASSQGQGPFSGNTIYFGEGSWLTVV.

This clonotype was observed at least ten times. The V and J genes are TRBV27 and TRBJ1-3; D gene unclear. The germline V gene has CDR1 MNHEY and CDR2 SMNVEV (reference sequence). The V gene lost 5 bases and the J gene lost 0 bases, with 8 bases spanning the gap. The CDR3 has 14 residues. The DNA of the CDR3 is TGTGCCAGCAGTCCCCGCTTCTCTGGAAACACCATATATTTT. It translates to CASSPRFSGNTIYF.

This clonotype was seen only once. The V and J genes are TRBV6-1 and TRBJ2-1; D not certain. Trimming took 10 bases from V and 5 from J, leaving 15 bases between them. The CDR3 extends over 13 amino acids. Looked up from germline, CDR1 is MNHNS and CDR2 is SASEGT. In DNA form, the CDR3 reads TGTGCCATTAGTATGGGGATTAACAATGAGCAGTTCTTC. It specifies CAISMGINNEQFF.

This clonotype showed up many times. The genes are TRBV27 and TRBJ2-3; 10 nucleotides match TRBD1. CDR3 length: 20 amino acids. Germline assignment: CDR1 MNHEY and CDR2 SMNVEV (reference sequence). Losses at the gene ends were 2 bases for V and 2 bases for J; bases not matched to a gene: 16. The CDR3 DNA sequence: TGTGCCAGCAGTTTACGTCCCCCGGGACAGGGGAGCGTGAACACAGATACGCAGTATTTT. It specifies CASSLRPPGQGSVNTDTQYF.

This clonotype occurred many times. The V call is TRBV19, the J call TRBJ1-5; weak D call: TRBD1 (6 bases). Germline V CDR1 and CDR2: LNHDA, SQIVND (reference sequence). V lost 11 bases, J lost 7 bases, and 21 bases lay in between. The CDR3 has 14 amino acids. CDR3 protein: CAHPAPGGRQPQHF. CDR3 coding DNA: TGTGCCCACCCCGCCCCTGGGGGCAGGCAGCCCCAGCATTTT.

This clonotype was observed at least ten times. This chain links TRBV15 with TRBJ2-1; 12 bases align to TRBD2. The CDR3 has 16 residues. The V segment lost 9 bases and the J segment 7 bases; nucleotides outside the gene matches: 13. The germline gives CDR1 LNHNV, CDR2 YYDKDF (reference sequence). CDR3 amino acids: CATNKKLLAGGNEQFF. Here the CDR3 DNA reads TGTGCCACAAACAAAAAACTACTAGCGGGAGGAAATGAGCAGTTCTTC.

This clonotype was seen a few times. This chain links TRBV25-1 with TRBJ1-2, with 7 bases fitting TRBD1. Germline assignment: CDR1 MGHDK and CDR2 SYGVNS. V dropped 6 bases and J dropped 6; count of bases not matched to a gene: 4. The CDR3 is 12 residues long. CDR3 nucleotides: TGTGCCAGCAGCATGACAGGGCATGGCTACACCTTC. It translates to CASSMTGHGYTF.